The T cell receptor (beta chain) under discussion was sequenced for a study of vaccination and CD4 T cells after COVID-19. Study results and limitations: Convalescent patients' median share of reactive clones seen only post-vaccination was 80% to 90%. Post-vaccination reactive clonotypes (median around 40) did not differ significantly from post-infection (21).

Documented time point: late sampling 161 to 241 days after vaccination in a few convalescent patients. This clonotype has just a few counts. Its antigen is currently unknown. TCRdb used MiXCR to reprocess the PCR reads, holding one entry per CDR3 protein. The sample carries around 28,000 distinct CDR3 sequences, 50% to 65% recorded once. The length of the CDR3 is 13 residues. Trimming pared 3 bases from V and 1 base from J, leaving 6 bases between. Per germline, CDR1 MNHEY and CDR2 SMNVEV (reference sequence). The sequencing used CD4+ T cells from blood, collected about 7 months after SARS-CoV-2 vaccination. V usage is TRBV27 and J usage is TRBJ1-1; D gene uncertain. This TCR was sampled from a human donor who had recovered from COVID-19. The CDR3 bases are TGTGCCAGCAGTTTTGGGCAGAACACTGAAGCTTTCTTT. This sequence encodes CASSFGQNTEAFF.